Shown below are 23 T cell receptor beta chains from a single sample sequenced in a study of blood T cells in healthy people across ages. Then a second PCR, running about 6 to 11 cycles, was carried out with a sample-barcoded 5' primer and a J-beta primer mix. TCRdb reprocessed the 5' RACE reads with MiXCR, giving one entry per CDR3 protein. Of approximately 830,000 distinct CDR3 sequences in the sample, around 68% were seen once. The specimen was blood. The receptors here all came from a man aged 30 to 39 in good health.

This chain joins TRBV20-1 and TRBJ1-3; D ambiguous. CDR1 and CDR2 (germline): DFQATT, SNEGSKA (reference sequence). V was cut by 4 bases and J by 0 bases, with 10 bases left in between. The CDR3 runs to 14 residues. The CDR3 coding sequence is TGCAGTGCTATAACCTCCTTCTCTGGAAACACCATATATTTT. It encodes CSAITSFSGNTIYF.

CDR3 nucleotide sequence: TGTGCCAGCAGTTACGGACTAGCGGGGAGCTCCTACGAGCAGTACTTC. Protein sequence: CASSYGLAGSSYEQYF. The chain employs TRBV6-6 and TRBJ2-7; TRBD2 matches 12 bases. The CDR3 runs 16 residues. V shed 2 bases and J 0 bases; nucleotides not matched to a gene: 2. CDR1 and CDR2 from the germline V gene are MNHNY and SVGAGI (reference sequence).

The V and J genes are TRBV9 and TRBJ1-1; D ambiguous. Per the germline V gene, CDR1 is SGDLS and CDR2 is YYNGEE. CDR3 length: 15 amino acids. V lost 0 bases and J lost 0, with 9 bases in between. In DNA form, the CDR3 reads TGTGCCAGCAGCGTAGAACCAGACATGAACACTGAAGCTTTCTTT. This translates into CASSVEPDMNTEAFF.

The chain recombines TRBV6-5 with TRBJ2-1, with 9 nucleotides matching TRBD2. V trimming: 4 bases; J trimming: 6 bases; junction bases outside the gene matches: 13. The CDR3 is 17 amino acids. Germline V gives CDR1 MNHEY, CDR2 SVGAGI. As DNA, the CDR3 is TGTGCCAGCAGTTCTCTAGATTTAGCGGGGGTCACCAATGAGCAGTTCTTC. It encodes CASSSLDLAGVTNEQFF.

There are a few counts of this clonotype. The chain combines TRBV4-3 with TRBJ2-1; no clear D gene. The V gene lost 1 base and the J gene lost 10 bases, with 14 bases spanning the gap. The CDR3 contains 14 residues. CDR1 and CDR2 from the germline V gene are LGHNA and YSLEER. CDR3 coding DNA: TGCGCCAGCAGCCAAGTTAGCCGGTCCGGGGAGCAGTTCTTC. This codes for CASSQVSRSGEQFF.

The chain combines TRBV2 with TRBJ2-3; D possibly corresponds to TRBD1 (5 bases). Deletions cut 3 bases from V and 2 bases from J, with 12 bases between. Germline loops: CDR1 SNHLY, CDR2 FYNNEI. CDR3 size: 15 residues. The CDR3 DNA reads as TGTGCCAGCAGTGAGAGGCAGGGATTCACAGATACGCAGTATTTT. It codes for CASSERQGFTDTQYF.

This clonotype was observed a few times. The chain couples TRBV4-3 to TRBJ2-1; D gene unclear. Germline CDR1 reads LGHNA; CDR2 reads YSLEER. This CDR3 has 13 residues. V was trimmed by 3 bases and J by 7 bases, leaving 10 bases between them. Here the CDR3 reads CASSHEAGNEQFF. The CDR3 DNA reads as TGCGCCAGCAGCCACGAGGCCGGGAATGAGCAGTTCTTC.

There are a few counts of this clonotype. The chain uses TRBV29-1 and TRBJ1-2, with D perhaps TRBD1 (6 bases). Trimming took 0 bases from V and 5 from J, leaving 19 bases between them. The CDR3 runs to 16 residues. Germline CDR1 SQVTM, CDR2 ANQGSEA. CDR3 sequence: CSVEDRGGGKDYGYTF. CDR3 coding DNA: TGCAGCGTTGAAGATCGAGGAGGGGGGAAAGATTATGGCTACACCTTC.

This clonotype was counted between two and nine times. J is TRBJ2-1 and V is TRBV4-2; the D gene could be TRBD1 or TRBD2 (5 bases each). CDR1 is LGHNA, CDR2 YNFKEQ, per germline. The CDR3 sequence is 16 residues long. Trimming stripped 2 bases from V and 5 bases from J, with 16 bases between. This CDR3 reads CASSQSPWGSDNEQFF. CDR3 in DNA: TGTGCCAGCAGCCAATCCCCCTGGGGGTCGGACAATGAGCAGTTCTTC.

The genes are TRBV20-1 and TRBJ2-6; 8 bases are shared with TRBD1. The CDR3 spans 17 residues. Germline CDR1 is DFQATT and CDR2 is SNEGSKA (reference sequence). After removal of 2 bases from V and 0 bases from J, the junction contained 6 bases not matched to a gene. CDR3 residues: CSARNRGQASGANVLTF. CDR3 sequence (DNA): TGCAGTGCTAGAAACAGGGGACAGGCCTCTGGGGCCAACGTCCTGACTTTC.

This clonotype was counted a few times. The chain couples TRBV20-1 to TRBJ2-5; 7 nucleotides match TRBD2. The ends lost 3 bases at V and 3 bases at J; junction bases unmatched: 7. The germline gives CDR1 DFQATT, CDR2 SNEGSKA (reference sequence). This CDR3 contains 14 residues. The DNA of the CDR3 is TGCAGTGCTAGTTCTCGGGGGGTTAAAGAGACCCAGTACTTC. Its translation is CSASSRGVKETQYF.

This CDR3 reads CSANGVFHNEQFF. The CDR3 bases are TGCAGTGCCAACGGAGTTTTTCACAATGAGCAGTTCTTC. This chain connects TRBV20-1 to TRBJ2-1, with no clear D. The CDR3 has 13 amino acids. Trimming removed 6 bases at V and 5 bases at J, with 14 bases between. From germline, CDR1 is DFQATT and CDR2 SNEGSKA (reference sequence).

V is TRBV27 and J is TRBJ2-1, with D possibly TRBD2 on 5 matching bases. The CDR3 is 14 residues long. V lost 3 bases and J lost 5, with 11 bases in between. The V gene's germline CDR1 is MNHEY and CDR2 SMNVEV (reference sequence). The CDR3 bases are TGTGCCAGCAGTTTTGAGGGTTACCACAATGAGCAGTTCTTC. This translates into CASSFEGYHNEQFF.

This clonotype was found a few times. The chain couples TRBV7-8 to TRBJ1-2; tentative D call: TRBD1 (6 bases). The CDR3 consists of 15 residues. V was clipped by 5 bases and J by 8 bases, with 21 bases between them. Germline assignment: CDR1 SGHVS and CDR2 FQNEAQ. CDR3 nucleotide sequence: TGTGCCAGCAGCCCCCCTGGACAGCTCCTGAGGGGCTACACCTTC. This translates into CASSPPGQLLRGYTF.

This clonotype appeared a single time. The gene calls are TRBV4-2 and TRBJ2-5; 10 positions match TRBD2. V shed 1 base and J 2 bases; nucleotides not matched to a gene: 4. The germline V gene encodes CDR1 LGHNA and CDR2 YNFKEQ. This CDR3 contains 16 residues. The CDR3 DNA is TGTGCCAGCAGCCAAGTGGCTAGCGGGGGTCAAGAGACCCAGTACTTC. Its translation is CASSQVASGGQETQYF.

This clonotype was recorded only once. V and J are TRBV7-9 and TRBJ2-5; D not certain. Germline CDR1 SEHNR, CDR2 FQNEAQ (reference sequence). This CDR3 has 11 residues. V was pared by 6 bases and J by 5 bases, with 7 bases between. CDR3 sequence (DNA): TGTGCCAGCAGTAATTCGGAGACCCAGTACTTC. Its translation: CASSNSETQYF. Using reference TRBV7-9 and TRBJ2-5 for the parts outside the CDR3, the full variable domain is DTGVSQNPRHKITKRGQNVTFRCDPISEHNRLYWYRQTLGQGPEFLTYFQNEAQLEKSRLLSDRFSAERPKGSFSTLEIQRTEQGDSAMYLCASSNSETQYFGPGTRLLVL.

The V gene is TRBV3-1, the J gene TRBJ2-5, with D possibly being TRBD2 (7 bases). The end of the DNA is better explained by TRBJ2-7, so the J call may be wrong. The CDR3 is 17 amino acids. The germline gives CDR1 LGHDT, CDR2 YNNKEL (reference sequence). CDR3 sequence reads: CASSQGLYGGPPIEQYF. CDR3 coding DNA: TGTGCCAGCAGCCAAGGCCTGTACGGGGGGCCCCCCATCGAGCAGTACTTC.

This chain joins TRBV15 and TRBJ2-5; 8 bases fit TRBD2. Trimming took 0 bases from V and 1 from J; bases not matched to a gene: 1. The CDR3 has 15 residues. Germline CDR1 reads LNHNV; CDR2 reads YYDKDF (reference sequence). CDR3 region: CATSRDRGGQETQYF. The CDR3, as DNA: TGTGCCACCAGCAGAGATCGGGGGGGCCAAGAGACCCAGTACTTC. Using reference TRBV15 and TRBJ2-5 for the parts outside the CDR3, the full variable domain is DAMVIQNPRYQVTQFGKPVTLSCSQTLNHNVMYWYQQKSSQAPKLLFHYYDKDFNNEADTPDNFQSRRPNTSFCFLDIRSPGLGDTAMYLCATSRDRGGQETQYFGPGTRLLVL.

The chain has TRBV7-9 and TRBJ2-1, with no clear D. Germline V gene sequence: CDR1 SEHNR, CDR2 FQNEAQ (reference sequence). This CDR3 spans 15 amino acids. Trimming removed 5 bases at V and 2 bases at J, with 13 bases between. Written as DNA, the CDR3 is TGTGCCAGCAGCCCGACCCAAGTCCCCTACAATGAGCAGTTCTTC. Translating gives CASSPTQVPYNEQFF. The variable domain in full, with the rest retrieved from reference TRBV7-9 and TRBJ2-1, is DTGVSQNPRHKITKRGQNVTFRCDPISEHNRLYWYRQTLGQGPEFLTYFQNEAQLEKSRLLSDRFSAERPKGSFSTLEIQRTEQGDSAMYLCASSPTQVPYNEQFFGPGTRLTVL.

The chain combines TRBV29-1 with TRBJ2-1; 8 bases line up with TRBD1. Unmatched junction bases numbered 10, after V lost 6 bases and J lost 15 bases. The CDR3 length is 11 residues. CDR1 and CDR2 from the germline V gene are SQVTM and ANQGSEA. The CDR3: CSVSTGASGFF. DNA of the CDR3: TGCAGCGTATCGACAGGGGCGTCGGGGTTCTTC.

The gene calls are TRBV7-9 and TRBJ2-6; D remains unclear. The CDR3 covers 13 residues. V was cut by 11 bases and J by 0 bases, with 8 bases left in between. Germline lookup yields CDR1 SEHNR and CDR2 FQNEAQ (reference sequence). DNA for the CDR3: TGTGCCTCCATCTACTCTGGGGCCAACGTCCTGACTTTC. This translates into CASIYSGANVLTF.

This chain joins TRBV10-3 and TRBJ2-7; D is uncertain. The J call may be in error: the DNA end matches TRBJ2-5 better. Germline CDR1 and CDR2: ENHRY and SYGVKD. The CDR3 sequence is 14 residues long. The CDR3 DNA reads TGTGCCATCAGTGACGGCCGCGAGGAGGAGACCCAGTACTTC. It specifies CAISDGREEETQYF.

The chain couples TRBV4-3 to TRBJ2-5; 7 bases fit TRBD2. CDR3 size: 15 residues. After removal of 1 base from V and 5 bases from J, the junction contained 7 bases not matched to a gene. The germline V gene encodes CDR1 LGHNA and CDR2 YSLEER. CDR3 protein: CASSQGVGRGETQYF. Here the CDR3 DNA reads TGCGCCAGCAGCCAAGGTGTAGGGCGGGGGGAGACCCAGTACTTC.